The sequence of this TCR beta chain was determined in a study of cytomegalovirus exposure and HLA in healthy donors. The CDR3 is made up of 14 amino acids. Germline V gene lookup returns CDR1 SEHNR and CDR2 FQNEAQ (reference sequence). V lost 5 bases and J lost 4; bases outside the gene matches: 6. Concerning this clone itself: Antigen specificity is unknown.

Study-level points and caveats: DRB1 had the most TCR associations and HLA-C the fewest, a later analysis found, with rates varying by HLA locus. Generally TCR sequences proved uncommon, though certain public TCRs appeared in numerous donors.

The PCR had 60 Vbeta and 13 Jbeta primers. Clones were sequenced by immunoSEQ multiplex PCR, and TCRdb holds only the in-frame ones, with some missing. The sample holds 100,000 to 150,000 clones, around 80% seen once. The J gene is TRBJ2-7, the V gene TRBV7-9; 9 positions agree with TRBD2. The source is a female donor in good health and CMV-seropositive. The sample consisted of PBMCs. DNA of the CDR3: TGTGCCAGCAGCCCTAGCGGGAAGCTATACGAGCAGTACTTC. It is translated as CASSPSGKLYEQYF.